A selection of T cell receptor beta chains follows, all from one sample in a study of blood T cell repertoires in COVID-19. Assay used: immunoSEQ multiplex PCR; TCRdb lists only in-frame clones, some missing. This sample yields roughly 250,000 clones, of which 85% to 90% are seen a single time; 2% to 3% belongs to the top ten. Input material: PBMCs or T cells enriched from blood (not recorded which). Source of these receptors: a woman aged 18-29 years who had recovered from COVID-19. Each CDR3 is given with its conserved first and last residue. D genes are given only for firm matches. Clone size is shown for a subset of rows, as once, few, many or a class of expanded clone.

D,size,V,J,DNA,CDR3
-,-,TRBV4-1,TRBJ1-5,TGCGCCAGCAGCCAAGATAATAGGGAGAGTCAGCCCCAGCATTTT,CASSQDNRESQPQHF
TRBD2,-,TRBV25-1,TRBJ2-1,TGTGCCAGCAGTGCGACTAGCGGGGGCCTTAATGAGCAGTTCTTC,CASSATSGGLNEQFF
TRBD2,-,TRBV5-1,TRBJ2-3,TGCGCCAGCAGCTTGGAACCAGCGGGGCTCACAGATACGCAGTATTTT,CASSLEPAGLTDTQYF
TRBD2,-,TRBV24-1,TRBJ2-1,TGTGCCACCAGGGAGGGGACTAGCGGGGGCGATGAGCAGTTCTTC,CATREGTSGGDEQFF
-,-,TRBV5-6,TRBJ1-1,TGTGCCAGCAGCCCGCAGGGCTTTGCCACTGAAGCTTTCTTT,CASSPQGFATEAFF
-,-,TRBV27,TRBJ2-7,TGTGCCAGCAGTTTATCGGGGGTGGGGGCGTTCCCCTACGAGCAGTACTTC,CASSLSGVGAFPYEQYF
TRBD2,-,TRBV18,TRBJ2-7,TGTGCCAGCTCACCTCCGGGACTAGCGGAGCTCGAGCAGTACTTC,CASSPPGLAELEQYF
-,-,TRBV28,TRBJ1-5,TGTGCCAGCAGTTTAGGAGGCCGGGGCAATCAGCCCCAGCATTTT,CASSLGGRGNQPQHF
-,-,TRBV2,TRBJ2-2,TGTGCCAGCAGTGAAAGGCCCCCCGGGTCGACCGGGGAGCTGTTTTTT,CASSERPPGSTGELFF
TRBD2,-,TRBV28,TRBJ2-3,TGTGCCAGCAGTGTCGGGGGGGCAGGTTCAGATACGCAGTATTTT,CASSVGGAGSDTQYF
-,-,TRBV29-1,TRBJ1-2,TGCAGCGCCTCTCAGGGTAGGGCTAACTATGGCTACACCTTC,CSASQGRANYGYTF
-,once,TRBV28,TRBJ1-2,TGTGCCAGCAGTTCCTGGGCGTATGGCTACACCTTC,CASSSWAYGYTF
TRBD1,-,TRBV5-1,TRBJ2-3,TGCGCCAGCAGCTTGGCGAGTCCGGGACAGGGGATTCTTGGCAGCACAGATACGCAGTATTTT,CASSLASPGQGILGSTDTQYF
-,-,TRBV7-9,TRBJ1-1,TGTGCCAGCAGCCTTGAAAGAGCCGGGAGAGAAGCTTTCTTT,CASSLERAGREAFF
TRBD1,-,TRBV19,TRBJ1-1,TGTGCCAGTAGTATCCGACAGGGGAGGACTGAAGCTTTCTTT,CASSIRQGRTEAFF
-,few,TRBV6-6,TRBJ1-6,TGTGCCAGCAGTTACTCGTCGGCAGGGGCTAATTCACCCCTCCACTTT,CASSYSSAGANSPLHF
TRBD1,-,TRBV27,TRBJ1-2,TGTGCCAGCAGTGCGGCCGGGACAGGGCTTATTGGCTACACCTTC,CASSAAGTGLIGYTF
TRBD1,-,TRBV18,TRBJ1-2,TGTGCCAGCTCACCCGGGACAGGGAACTATGGCTACACCTTC,CASSPGTGNYGYTF
-,few,TRBV5-6,TRBJ1-2,TGTGCCAGCAGCTTGAGATATGGGGCGGCTGGCTACACCTTC,CASSLRYGAAGYTF
TRBD2,-,TRBV7-9,TRBJ2-3,TGTGCCAGCAGCTTAGCTGAGACGGGGGGACATACGCAGTATTTT,CASSLAETGGHTQYF
-,-,TRBV19,TRBJ2-7,TGTGCCAGTAGTATTTCGGTATCCTACGAGCAGTACTTC,CASSISVSYEQYF
TRBD1,-,TRBV11-2,TRBJ2-5,TGTGCCAGCAGCCCAATACAGGGGCCCGGGGAGACCCAGTACTTC,CASSPIQGPGETQYF
-,-,TRBV30,TRBJ1-1,TGTGCCTGGGACTTGAACACTGAAGCTTTCTTT,CAWDLNTEAFF
TRBD2,-,TRBV5-1,TRBJ2-5,TGCGCCAGCAGCCAGACTAGCGGGGGGGCATGGGAGACCCAGTACTTC,CASSQTSGGAWETQYF
-,-,TRBV4-1,TRBJ1-1,TGCGCCAGCAGACTACACACAAGGAACACTGAAGCTTTCTTT,CASRLHTRNTEAFF
-,-,TRBV6-1,TRBJ1-2,TGTGCCAGCAGTGAGTCACAGGGAAACTATGGCTACACCTTC,CASSESQGNYGYTF
-,-,TRBV27,TRBJ2-7,TGTGCCAGCAGGGATCCTAGCGCTAAACAGTACTTC,CASRDPSAKQYF
TRBD1,-,TRBV19,TRBJ2-5,TGTGCCAGTAGTCCTCCCTTAGGGGGCGGTGAGACCCAGTACTTC,CASSPPLGGGETQYF
-,-,TRBV5-1,TRBJ2-7,TGCGCCAGCAGCCCGGGCGGGCTCGAGCAGTACTTC,CASSPGGLEQYF
TRBD2,-,TRBV5-4,TRBJ2-3,TGTGCCAGCAGCTTGGAGACTAGCCAAGGGGCAGATACGCAGTATTTT,CASSLETSQGADTQYF
TRBD1,-,TRBV7-9,TRBJ1-2,TGTGCCAGCAGCTTAGATGAGGGGACAGGGACTTCAAACTATGGCTACACCTTC,CASSLDEGTGTSNYGYTF
TRBD1,-,TRBV5-1,TRBJ1-2,TGCGCCAGCAGCTCAGGACAGGGAGCTAACTATGGCTACACCTTC,CASSSGQGANYGYTF
-,-,TRBV19,TRBJ1-5,TGTGCCAGTAGCATCGAGGGGGATTATAGCAATCAGCCCCAGCATTTT,CASSIEGDYSNQPQHF
-,-,TRBV14,TRBJ1-3,TGTGCCAGCAGCCGCGAGAACAGGGCTGGAAACACCATATATTTT,CASSRENRAGNTIYF
TRBD2,-,TRBV7-2,TRBJ2-1,TGTGCCAGCAGCTTAGTTGGTTGGGGACTAGCGGGAAACAATGAGCAGTTCTTC,CASSLVGWGLAGNNEQFF
-,-,TRBV9,TRBJ2-1,TGTGCCAGCAGCGCCGGACAATCGAGCTCCTACAATGAGCAGTTCTTC,CASSAGQSSSYNEQFF
TRBD1,-,TRBV11-2,TRBJ1-1,TGTGCCAGCAGCTTATTGAGACAGGGGTACACTGAAGCTTTCTTT,CASSLLRQGYTEAFF
-,-,TRBV5-1,TRBJ1-1,TGCGCCAGCAGCCCCCAGGGCACCAACACTGAAGCTTTCTTT,CASSPQGTNTEAFF
TRBD2,-,TRBV19,TRBJ2-1,TGTGCCAGTAGTCCCAGACTAGCGGGGTTCTACAATGAGCAGTTCTTC,CASSPRLAGFYNEQFF
TRBD1,-,TRBV28,TRBJ1-2,TGTGCCAGCAGACTGTCGGGACAGGGTATGGGTTTCTATGGCTACACCTTC,CASRLSGQGMGFYGYTF
-,-,TRBV6-5,TRBJ2-7,TGTGCCAGCAGTTTGAACAGCAAAATCCTCTACGAGCAGTACTTC,CASSLNSKILYEQYF
-,-,TRBV5-1,TRBJ1-3,TGCGCCAGCAGCTTGGGGAGCAGGGGAACTGGAAACACCATATATTTT,CASSLGSRGTGNTIYF
-,-,TRBV6-5,TRBJ1-4,TGTGCCAGCAGTTACCGGGGGATGAATGAAAAACTGTTTTTT,CASSYRGMNEKLFF
-,-,TRBV7-9,TRBJ1-4,TGTGCCAGCAGCTTAGGTGGCAGGGCGACTGAAAAACTGTTTTTT,CASSLGGRATEKLFF
-,-,TRBV4-1,TRBJ1-1,TGCGCCAGTTCGGGGGGCACTGAAGCTTTCTTT,CASSGGTEAFF
-,-,TRBV19,TRBJ2-4,TGTGCCAGTAGTCCTAGACAGGAGCTAAACATTCAGTACTTC,CASSPRQELNIQYF
-,-,TRBV5-1,TRBJ2-5,TGCGCCAGCAGGATAATCGGTGAAGAGACCCAGTACTTC,CASRIIGEETQYF
TRBD2,once,TRBV10-2,TRBJ2-7,TGCGCCAGCGTCGGGGAGGGCTACGAGCAGTACTTC,CASVGEGYEQYF
TRBD1,-,TRBV27,TRBJ1-5,TGTGCCAGCAGTTTATCCGGAGGGACAGGCCGATTAGCCCAGCATTTT,CASSLSGGTGRLAQHF
-,-,TRBV5-1,TRBJ1-1,TGCGCCAGCAGCCAGCAGGGAAACACTGAAGCTTTCTTT,CASSQQGNTEAFF
-,-,TRBV28,TRBJ1-4,TGTGCCAGCAGTCCCCTCCGCGGGCAGGTACCTAATGAAAAACTGTTTTTT,CASSPLRGQVPNEKLFF
-,-,TRBV19,TRBJ1-5,TGTGCCAGTAGTGTTGGACTTCGGCGCAATCAGCCCCAGCATTTT,CASSVGLRRNQPQHF
-,once,TRBV4-2,TRBJ2-3,TGTGCCAGCAGCCGTGGGACTAGCACAGATACGCAGTATTTT,CASSRGTSTDTQYF
TRBD2,-,TRBV5-1,TRBJ2-1,TGCGCCAGCAGCCAGAGGACTAGCGGGGGGGCCCATGAGCAGTTCTTC,CASSQRTSGGAHEQFF